The sequence of this T cell receptor (beta chain) was determined in a study of blood T cell repertoires in COVID-19. Clones were read by immunoSEQ multiplex PCR, and TCRdb kept only the in-frame ones, dropping some. The sample carries about 53,000 clones, 80% to 90% recorded once. The CDR3 runs to 15 residues. CDR1 SGDLS and CDR2 YYNGEE come from the germline V gene. V lost 3 bases and J lost 1, with 13 bases in between. The material sequenced was peripheral blood. This clonotype originated in a man aged 50-59 years with acute or convalescent COVID-19. The rearrangement joins TRBV9 to TRBJ1-1; D unresolved. The CDR3 region has the DNA TGTGCCAGCAGCGATCACGGGGTTGGGAACACTGAAGCTTTCTTT. Translating it yields CASSDHGVGNTEAFF.